This entry describes one TCR beta chain. Per the study methods: For nucleated cells, counts were estimated from reference gene primer amplification. Measured with immunoSEQ multiplex PCR; TCRdb has only the in-frame clones, and not every one. The D gene and trimming were derived from the DNA, and the V and J assignments and clone size from that table. The sample carries more than 150,000 clones, roughly 90% recorded once. This entry belongs to a study of blood T cell repertoires in COVID-19. Whole-study context: The United States, Italy and Spain provided the acute and convalescent COVID-19 samples. PBMCs, B-cell-depleted T cells, or T cells provided the cDNA or gDNA that made up the material.

Sequenced material: peripheral blood. The receptor comes from a man aged 35 to 55 with acute or convalescent COVID-19.

In nucleotides, the CDR3 is TGCGCCAGCAGCCAGGCCCCACAGGGTTCCACTAATGAAAAACTGTTTTTT. Translating it yields CASSQAPQGSTNEKLFF. The genes are TRBV4-1 and TRBJ1-4; possibly TRBD1 for D (6 bases). Looked up from germline, CDR1 is MGHRA and CDR2 is YSYEKL. The CDR3 contains 17 residues. V gave up 3 bases and J gave up 2 bases, with 16 bases separating them.